This TCR beta chain was documented in a study of blood T cell repertoires in COVID-19 (dated by TCRdb to 2019 to 2021). Broadly, across the study: Samples from collaborators originated in the United States, Italy and Spain and spanned both the acute and convalescent phases of COVID-19. The prospective study material was composed of cDNA or gDNA derived from T cells, B-cell-depleted T cells, or PBMCs. Subjects who had been exposed to COVID-19, were actively infected with it, or had recovered from it provided the deeply sampled blood TCRbeta repertoires that made up the dataset. The repertoires were made available in a free public database intended to serve as a resource for research on the immune response to SARS-CoV-2. The samples were drawn from the first 160 participants of the ongoing ImmuneRACE study and from 950 to 1,500 subjects provided by 6 global collaborators. Nearly every sample came with metadata listing a de-identified subject ID, COVID-19 status, age in years and sex. Where available, HLA class I and class II types were taken from metadata supplied by the sample provider and were not determined by assay-based typing.

Whole blood was collected in K2EDTA tubes by collaborating institutions according to the institutions' own protocols. For TCRbeta analysis, collaborators shipped samples as frozen whole blood, isolated PBMCs, or DNA extracted from either of those sample types. The paper as a whole reports these results and caveats: The quantity of clinical and demographic metadata differed by source and by participant and was supplied without curation.

The immunoSEQ Assay, a bias-controlled multiplex PCR, was used to amplify TCRbeta CDR3 regions from genomic DNA. Per the original workflow: Nucleated cell counts per sample were estimated from amplification of reference gene primers within the assay. Sequence reads were collapsed and filtered to measure the absolute abundance of every unique TCRbeta CDR3 rearrangement. For each sample, productive Simpson clonality was calculated as the square root of Simpson's diversity index across productive rearrangements. TCRdb holds this immuneACCESS table with in-frame rearrangements only. Some clones are missing; in checked studies, unresolved V genes explain under half, and the rest has no known cause. V and J calls and clone size come straight from that table; D and trimming were deduced from the DNA. The sample has about 100,000 clones on record, around 81% of them singletons. 13% of the sample belongs to the ten largest clones.

On this clone itself: The clone's antigen remains unknown. No per-base quality is available; no much larger clone lies one base away.

The CDR3 starts with the cysteine, ends with the phenylalanine, and has 15 residues. Kept here is only the CDR3 DNA, which spans 45 bases and is read in frame from base 1. According to the germline V gene, CDR1 reads SNHLY and CDR2 reads FYNNEI. Trimming removed 0 bases from V and 6 bases from J, leaving 11 bases between the germline ends. This chain is built from TRBV2 and TRBJ1-4, and TRBD1 may be the D gene, going by 6 matching bases. The TCR comes from a man in his fifties with active or convalescent COVID-19. The sample comprised peripheral blood. Read as DNA, the sequence is TGTGCCAGCAGTGAAGCGGGGCAGGGGTATGAAAAACTGTTTTTT. This is translated as CASSEAGQGYEKLFF.